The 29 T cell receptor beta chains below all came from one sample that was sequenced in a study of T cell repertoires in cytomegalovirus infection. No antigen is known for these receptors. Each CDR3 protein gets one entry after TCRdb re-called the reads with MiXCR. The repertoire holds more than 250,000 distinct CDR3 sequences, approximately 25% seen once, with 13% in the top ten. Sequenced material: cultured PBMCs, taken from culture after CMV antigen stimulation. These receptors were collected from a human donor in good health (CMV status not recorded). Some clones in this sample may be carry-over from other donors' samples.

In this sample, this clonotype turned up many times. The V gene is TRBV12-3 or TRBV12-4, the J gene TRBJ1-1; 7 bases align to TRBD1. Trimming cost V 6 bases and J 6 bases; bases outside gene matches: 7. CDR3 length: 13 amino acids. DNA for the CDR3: TGTGCCAGCAGCCCTTACAGGGGAGCTGAAGCTTTCTTT. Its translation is CASSPYRGAEAFF.

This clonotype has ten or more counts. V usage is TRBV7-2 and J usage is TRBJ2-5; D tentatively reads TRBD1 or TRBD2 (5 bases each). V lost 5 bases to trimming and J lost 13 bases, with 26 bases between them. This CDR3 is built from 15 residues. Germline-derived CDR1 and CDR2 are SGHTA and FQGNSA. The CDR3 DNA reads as TGTGCCAGCAGCCCCCCCCGGGGCAGTACTAAGATTTGGTACTTC. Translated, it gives CASSPPRGSTKIWYF. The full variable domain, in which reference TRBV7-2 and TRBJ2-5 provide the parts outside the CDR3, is GAGVSQSPSNKVTEKGKDVELRCDPISGHTALYWYRQSLGQGLEFLIYFQGNSAPDKSGLPSDRFSAERTGGSVSTLTIQRTQQEDSAVYLCASSPPRGSTKIWYFGPGTRLLVL.

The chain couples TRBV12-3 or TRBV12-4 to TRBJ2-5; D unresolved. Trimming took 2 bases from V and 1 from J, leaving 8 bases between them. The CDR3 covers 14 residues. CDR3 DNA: TGTGCCAGCAGTTTACCTGACTTCCAAGAGACCCAGTACTTC. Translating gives CASSLPDFQETQYF.

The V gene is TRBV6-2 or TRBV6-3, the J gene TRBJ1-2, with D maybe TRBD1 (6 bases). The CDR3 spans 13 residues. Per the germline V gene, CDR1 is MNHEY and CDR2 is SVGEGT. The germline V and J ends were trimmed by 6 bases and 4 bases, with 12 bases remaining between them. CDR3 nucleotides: TGTGCCAGCAGCGCAGGGGAGACCTATGGCTACACCTTC. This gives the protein CASSAGETYGYTF.

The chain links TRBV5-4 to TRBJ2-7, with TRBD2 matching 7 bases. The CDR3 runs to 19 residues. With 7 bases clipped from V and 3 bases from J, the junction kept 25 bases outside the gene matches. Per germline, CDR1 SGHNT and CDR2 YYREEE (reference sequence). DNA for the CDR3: TGTGCCAGCCCCGCCCGGGGACTACTAGCGTCTGGCGCCCACTACGAGCAGTACGTC. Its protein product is CASPARGLLASGAHYEQYV.

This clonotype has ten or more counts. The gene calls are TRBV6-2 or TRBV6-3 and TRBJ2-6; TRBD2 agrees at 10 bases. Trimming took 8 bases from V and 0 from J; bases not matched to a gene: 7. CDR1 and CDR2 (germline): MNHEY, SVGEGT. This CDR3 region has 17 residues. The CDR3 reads CASDGGLAYSGANVLTF. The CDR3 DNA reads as TGTGCCAGCGACGGGGGACTAGCGTACTCTGGGGCCAACGTCCTGACTTTC.

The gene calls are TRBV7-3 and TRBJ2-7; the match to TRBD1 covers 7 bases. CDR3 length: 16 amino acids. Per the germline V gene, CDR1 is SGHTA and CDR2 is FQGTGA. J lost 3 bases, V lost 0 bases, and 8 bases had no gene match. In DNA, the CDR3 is TGTGCCAGCAGCTTAACCTTACAGGGGCCCAACTACGAGCAGTACTTC. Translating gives CASSLTLQGPNYEQYF.

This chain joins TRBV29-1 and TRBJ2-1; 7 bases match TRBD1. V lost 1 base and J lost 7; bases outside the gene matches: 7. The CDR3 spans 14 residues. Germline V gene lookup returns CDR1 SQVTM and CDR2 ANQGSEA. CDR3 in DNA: TGCAGCGTTGAAGGGGACAGAATCCCTAATGAGCAGTTCTTC. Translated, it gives CSVEGDRIPNEQFF.

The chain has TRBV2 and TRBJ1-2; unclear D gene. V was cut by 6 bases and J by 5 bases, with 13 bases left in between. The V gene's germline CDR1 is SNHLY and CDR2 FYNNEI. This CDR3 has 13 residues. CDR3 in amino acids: CASRDSPYYGYTF. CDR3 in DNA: TGTGCCAGCAGAGATTCCCCGTATTATGGCTACACCTTC.

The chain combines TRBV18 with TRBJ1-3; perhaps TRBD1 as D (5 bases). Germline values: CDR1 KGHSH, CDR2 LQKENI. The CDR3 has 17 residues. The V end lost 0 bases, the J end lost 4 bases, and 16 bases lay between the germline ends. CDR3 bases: TGTGCCAGCTCACCACCGGCCCGGGGGATCTCCGGAAACACCATATATTTT. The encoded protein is CASSPPARGISGNTIYF.

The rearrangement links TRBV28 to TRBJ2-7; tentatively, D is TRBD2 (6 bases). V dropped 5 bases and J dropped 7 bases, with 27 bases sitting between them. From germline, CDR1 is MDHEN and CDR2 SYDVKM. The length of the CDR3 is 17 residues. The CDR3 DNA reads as TGTGCCAGCAGTCCCCCCGTCTCAATGGCCGCGGGACGGGAGCAGTACTTC. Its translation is CASSPPVSMAAGREQYF.

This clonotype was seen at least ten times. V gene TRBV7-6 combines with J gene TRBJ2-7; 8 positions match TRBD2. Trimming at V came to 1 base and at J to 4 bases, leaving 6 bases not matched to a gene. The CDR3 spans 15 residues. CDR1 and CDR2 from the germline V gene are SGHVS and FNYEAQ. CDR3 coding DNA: TGTGCCAGCAGCTTAGAAGCGGGAGATGGTTACGAGCAGTACTTC. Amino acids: CASSLEAGDGYEQYF.

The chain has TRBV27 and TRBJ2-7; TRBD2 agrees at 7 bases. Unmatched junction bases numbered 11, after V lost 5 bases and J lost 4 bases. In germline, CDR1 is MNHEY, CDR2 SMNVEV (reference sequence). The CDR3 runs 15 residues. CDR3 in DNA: TGTGCCAGCAGTATCTATCCCGGGACTAATTACGAGCAGTACGTC. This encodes CASSIYPGTNYEQYV.

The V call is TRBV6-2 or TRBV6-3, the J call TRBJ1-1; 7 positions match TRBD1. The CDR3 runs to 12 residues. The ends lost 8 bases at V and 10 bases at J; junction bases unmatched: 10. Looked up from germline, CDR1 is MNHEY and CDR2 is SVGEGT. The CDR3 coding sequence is TGTGCCAGCGAAGACCCGGGACAGTCAGCTTTCTTT. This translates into CASEDPGQSAFF.

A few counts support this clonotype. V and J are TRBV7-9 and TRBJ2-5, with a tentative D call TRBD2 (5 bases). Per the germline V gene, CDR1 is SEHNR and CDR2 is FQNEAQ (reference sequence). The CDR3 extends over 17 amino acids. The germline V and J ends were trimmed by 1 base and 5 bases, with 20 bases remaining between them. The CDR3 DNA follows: TGTGCCAGCAGCTTAGTCGGCGCTAGCTCTATTGCGGAGACCCAGTACTTC. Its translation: CASSLVGASSIAETQYF.

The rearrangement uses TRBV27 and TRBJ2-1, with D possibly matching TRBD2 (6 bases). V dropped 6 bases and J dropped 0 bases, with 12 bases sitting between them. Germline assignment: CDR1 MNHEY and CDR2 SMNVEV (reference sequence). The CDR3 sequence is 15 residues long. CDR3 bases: TGTGCCAGCAGGTCTAGCGTAGACTCCTACAATGAGCAGTTCTTC. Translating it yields CASRSSVDSYNEQFF.

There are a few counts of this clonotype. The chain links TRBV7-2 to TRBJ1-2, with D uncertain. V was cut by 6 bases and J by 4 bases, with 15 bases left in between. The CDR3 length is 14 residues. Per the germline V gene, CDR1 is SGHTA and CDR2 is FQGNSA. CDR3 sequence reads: CASRLRTLVYGYTF. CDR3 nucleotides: TGTGCCAGCAGACTTAGGACCCTCGTCTATGGCTACACCTTC.

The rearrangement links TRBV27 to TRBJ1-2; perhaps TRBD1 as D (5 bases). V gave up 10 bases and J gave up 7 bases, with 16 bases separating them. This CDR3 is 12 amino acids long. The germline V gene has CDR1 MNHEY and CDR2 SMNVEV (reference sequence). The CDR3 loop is CATGHAEGGYTF. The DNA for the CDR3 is TGTGCCACCGGACACGCCGAGGGTGGCTACACCTTC.

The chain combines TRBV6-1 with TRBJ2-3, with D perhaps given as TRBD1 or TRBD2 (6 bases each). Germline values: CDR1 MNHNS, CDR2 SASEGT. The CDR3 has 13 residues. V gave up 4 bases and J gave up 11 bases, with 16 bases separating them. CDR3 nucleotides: TGTGCCAGCAGTGGGTTTCAAAGGGGGGAGCAGTATTTT. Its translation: CASSGFQRGEQYF.

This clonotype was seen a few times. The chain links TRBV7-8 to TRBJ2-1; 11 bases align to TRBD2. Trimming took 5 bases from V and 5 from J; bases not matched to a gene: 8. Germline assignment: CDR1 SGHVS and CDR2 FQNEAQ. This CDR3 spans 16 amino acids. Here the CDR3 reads CASSEIGTSGHNEQFF. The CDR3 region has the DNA TGTGCCAGCAGCGAAATCGGGACTAGCGGACACAATGAGCAGTTCTTC.

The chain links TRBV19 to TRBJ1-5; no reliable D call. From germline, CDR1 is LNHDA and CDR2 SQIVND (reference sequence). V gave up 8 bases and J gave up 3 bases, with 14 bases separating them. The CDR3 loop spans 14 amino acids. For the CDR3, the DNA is TGTGCCAGTCACCCGGCCCCGGTCAATCAGCCCCAGCATTTT. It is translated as CASHPAPVNQPQHF.

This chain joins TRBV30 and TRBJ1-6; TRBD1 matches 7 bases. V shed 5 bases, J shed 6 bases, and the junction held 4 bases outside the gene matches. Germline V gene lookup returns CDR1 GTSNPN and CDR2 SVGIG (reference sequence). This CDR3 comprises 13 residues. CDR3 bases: TGTGCCTGGGGGGGACAGCTTAATTCACCCCTCCACTTT. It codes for CAWGGQLNSPLHF.

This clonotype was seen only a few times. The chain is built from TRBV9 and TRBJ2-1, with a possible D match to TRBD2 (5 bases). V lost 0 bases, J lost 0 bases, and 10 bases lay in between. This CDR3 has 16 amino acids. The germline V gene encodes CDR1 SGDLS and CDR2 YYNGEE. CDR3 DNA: TGTGCCAGCAGCGTAGGGCCGGGGAGCTCCTACAATGAGCAGTTCTTC. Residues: CASSVGPGSSYNEQFF. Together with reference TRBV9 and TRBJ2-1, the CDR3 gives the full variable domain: DSGVTQTPKHLITATGQRVTLRCSPRSGDLSVYWYQQSLDQGLQFLIQYYNGEERAKGNILERFSAQQFPDLHSELNLSSLELGDSALYFCASSVGPGSSYNEQFFGPGTRLTVL.

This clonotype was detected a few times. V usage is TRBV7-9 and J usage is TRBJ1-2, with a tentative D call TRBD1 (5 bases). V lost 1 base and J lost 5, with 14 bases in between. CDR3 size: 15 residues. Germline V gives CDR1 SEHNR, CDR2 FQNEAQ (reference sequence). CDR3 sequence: CASSLEAMGGYGYTF. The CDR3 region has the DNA TGTGCCAGCAGCTTAGAGGCCATGGGGGGTTATGGCTACACCTTC.

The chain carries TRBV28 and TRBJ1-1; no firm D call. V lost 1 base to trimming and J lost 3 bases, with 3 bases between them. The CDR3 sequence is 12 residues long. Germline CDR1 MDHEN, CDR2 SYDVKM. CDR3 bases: TGTGCCAGCAGTTTATCTCACACTGAAGCTTTCTTT. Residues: CASSLSHTEAFF.

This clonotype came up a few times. The CDR3 loop is CASSFRLAGGAYNEQFF. CDR3 bases: TGTGCCAGCAGTTTTAGGTTGGCGGGAGGAGCCTACAATGAGCAGTTCTTC. The V call is TRBV12-3 or TRBV12-4, the J call TRBJ2-1; 8 bases fit TRBD2. Trimming removed 3 bases from V and 2 bases from J; junction bases left unmatched: 9. The CDR3 sequence is 17 residues long.

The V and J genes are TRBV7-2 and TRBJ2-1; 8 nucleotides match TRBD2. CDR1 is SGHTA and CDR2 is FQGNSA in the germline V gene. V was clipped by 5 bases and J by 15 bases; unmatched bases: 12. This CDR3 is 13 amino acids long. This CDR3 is CASSRPPGLERFF. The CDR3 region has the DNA TGTGCCAGCAGCCGTCCCCCGGGACTAGAAAGGTTCTTC.

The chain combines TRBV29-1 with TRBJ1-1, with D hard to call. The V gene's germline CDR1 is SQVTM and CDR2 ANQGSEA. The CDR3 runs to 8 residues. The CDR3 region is CSPNEAFF. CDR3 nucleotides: TGCAGTCCCAATGAAGCTTTCTTT.

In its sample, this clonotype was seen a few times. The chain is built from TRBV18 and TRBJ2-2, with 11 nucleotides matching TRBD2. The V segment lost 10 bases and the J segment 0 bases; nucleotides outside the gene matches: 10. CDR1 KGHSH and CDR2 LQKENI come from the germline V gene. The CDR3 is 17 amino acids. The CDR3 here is CATSPTSGNPNTGELFF. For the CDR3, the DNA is TGTGCCACCTCCCCGACTAGCGGGAACCCGAACACCGGGGAGCTGTTTTTT.